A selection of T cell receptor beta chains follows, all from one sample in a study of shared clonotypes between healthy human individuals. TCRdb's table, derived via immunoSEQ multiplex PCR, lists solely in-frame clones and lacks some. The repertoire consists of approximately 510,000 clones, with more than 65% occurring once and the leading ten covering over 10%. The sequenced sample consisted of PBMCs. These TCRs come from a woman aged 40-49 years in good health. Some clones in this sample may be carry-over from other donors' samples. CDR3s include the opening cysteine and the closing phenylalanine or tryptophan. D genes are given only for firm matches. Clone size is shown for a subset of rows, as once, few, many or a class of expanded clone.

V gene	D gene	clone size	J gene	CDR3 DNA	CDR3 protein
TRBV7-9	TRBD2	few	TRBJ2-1	TGTGCCAGCAGCTTAAGTTTAGCGGGTTCCTACAATGAGCAGTTCTTC	CASSLSLAGSYNEQFF
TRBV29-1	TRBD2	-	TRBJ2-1	TGCAGCTTCGGGGGAGGGCGGTGGGATGAGCAGTTCTTC	CSFGGGRWDEQFF
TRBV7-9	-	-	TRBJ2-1	TGTGCCAGCAGCTTAGCGGGTTTTGGAGACAATGAGCAGTTCTTC	CASSLAGFGDNEQFF
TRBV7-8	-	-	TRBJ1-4	TGTGCCAGCAGCTTAACCCGGGGACCTATCGGGACTAATGAAAAACTGTTTTTT	CASSLTRGPIGTNEKLFF
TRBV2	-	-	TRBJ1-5	TGTGCCAGCAGTGAAAGGGGGGGATGGCAGCCCCAGCATTTT	CASSERGGWQPQHF
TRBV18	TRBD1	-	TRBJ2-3	TGTGCCAGCTCATTCGCATCGGGAGCGGACAGGGGCACAGATACGCAGTATTTT	CASSFASGADRGTDTQYF
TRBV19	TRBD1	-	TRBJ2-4	TGTGCCAGTAGGACAGGGACAAACATTCAGTACTTC	CASRTGTNIQYF
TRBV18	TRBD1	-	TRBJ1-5	TGTGCCAGCTCACCATCCGGGGGCGGTACAGGGGTTTTTGGCAATCAGCCCCAGCATTTT	CASSPSGGGTGVFGNQPQHF
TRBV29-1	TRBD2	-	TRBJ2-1	TGCAGCGTTGAAGAGGGACTAGGCACTTATGAGCAGTTCTTC	CSVEEGLGTYEQFF
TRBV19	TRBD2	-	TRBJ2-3	TGTGCCAGTAGCCCGGGGAGACTAGCGTGGTCAGATACGCAGTATTTT	CASSPGRLAWSDTQYF
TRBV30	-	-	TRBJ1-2	TGTGCCTGGAGTGTAGGGTTAGACTATGGCTACACCTTC	CAWSVGLDYGYTF
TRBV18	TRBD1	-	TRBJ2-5	TGTGCCAGCTCACCACCGGACAGGGCAGCAGGGACCCAGTACTTC	CASSPPDRAAGTQYF
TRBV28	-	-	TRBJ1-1	TGTGCCAGCAGTTTACCCTACAATGAAGCTTTCTTT	CASSLPYNEAFF
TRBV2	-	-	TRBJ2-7	TGTGCCAGCAGCTGGGACATTTACGAGCAGTACTTC	CASSWDIYEQYF
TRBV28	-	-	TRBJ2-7	TGTGCCAGCAGTTTCCGGGACGGGTACTCCTACGAGCAGTACTTC	CASSFRDGYSYEQYF
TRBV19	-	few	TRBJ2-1	TGTGCCAGTAGTACACAGTACAATGAGCAGTTCTTC	CASSTQYNEQFF
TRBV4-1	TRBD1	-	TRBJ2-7	TGCGCCAGCAGCCTTAGCCGGGACAGGGGCTACGAGCAGTACTTC	CASSLSRDRGYEQYF
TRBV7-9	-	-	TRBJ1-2	TGTGCCAGCAGCTTTTCGGCAGGGAGCGGTAACTATGGCTACACCTTC	CASSFSAGSGNYGYTF
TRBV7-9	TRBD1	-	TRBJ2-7	TGTGCCAGCACCCCCCAGCAGGGGGCTGGCTACGAGCAGTACTTC	CASTPQQGAGYEQYF
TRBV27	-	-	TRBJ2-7	TGTGCCAGTAAGAGGACAGATTCCTACGAGCAGTACTTC	CASKRTDSYEQYF
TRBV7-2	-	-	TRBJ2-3	TGTGCCAGCAGCGGGCGGACTGTAAGCACAGATACGCAGTATTTT	CASSGRTVSTDTQYF
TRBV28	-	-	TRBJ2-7	TGTGCCAGCAGTTTATGGAGAGGGTCCTACGAGCAGTACTTC	CASSLWRGSYEQYF
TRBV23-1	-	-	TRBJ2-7	TGCGCCAGCAGTCAATTCTCCAAGGACTACCCATCCTCCGAGCAGTACTTC	CASSQFSKDYPSSEQYF
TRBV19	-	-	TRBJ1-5	TGTGCCAGTAGTAAGTCGGGACGGGATCAGCCCCAGCATTTT	CASSKSGRDQPQHF
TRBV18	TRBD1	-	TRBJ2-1	TGTGCCAGCTCACTAGGGACAGGGGTTTACAATGAGCAGTTCTTC	CASSLGTGVYNEQFF
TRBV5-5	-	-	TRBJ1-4	TGTGCCAGCAGCTCGACTACAACTAATGAAAAACTGTTTTTT	CASSSTTTNEKLFF
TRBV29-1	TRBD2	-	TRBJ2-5	TGCAGCGTTGCTTTTAGCGGGACGTTAGAGACCCAGTACTTC	CSVAFSGTLETQYF
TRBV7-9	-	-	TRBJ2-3	TGTGCCAGCAGCCCGGAGGGGAACACAGATACGCAGTATTTT	CASSPEGNTDTQYF
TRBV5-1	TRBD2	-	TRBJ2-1	TGCGCCAGCAGCTTGGCTACTAGCGGTTTGGGCCCAAACAATGAGCAGTTCTTC	CASSLATSGLGPNNEQFF
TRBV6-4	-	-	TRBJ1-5	TGTGCCAGCAGTGAAGAGGCCGATCAGCCCCAGCATTTT	CASSEEADQPQHF
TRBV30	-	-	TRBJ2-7	TGTGCCAGCAGCCTTGTGGGGGGCTACGAGCAGTACTTC	CASSLVGGYEQYF